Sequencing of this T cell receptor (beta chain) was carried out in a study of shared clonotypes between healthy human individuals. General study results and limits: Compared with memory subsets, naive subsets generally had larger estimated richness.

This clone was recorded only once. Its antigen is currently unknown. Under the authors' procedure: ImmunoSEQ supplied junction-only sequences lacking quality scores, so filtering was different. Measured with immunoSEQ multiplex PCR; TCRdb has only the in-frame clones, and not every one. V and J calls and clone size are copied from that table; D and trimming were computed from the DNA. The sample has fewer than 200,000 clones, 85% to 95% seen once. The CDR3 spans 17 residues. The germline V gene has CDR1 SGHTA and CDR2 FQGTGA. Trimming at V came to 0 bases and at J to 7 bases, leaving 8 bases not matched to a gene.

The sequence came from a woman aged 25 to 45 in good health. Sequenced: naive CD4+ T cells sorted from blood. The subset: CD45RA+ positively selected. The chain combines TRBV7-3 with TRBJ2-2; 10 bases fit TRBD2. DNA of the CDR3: TGTGCCAGCAGCTTAACTAGCGGGAGGCTGTCATTCGGGGAGCTGTTTTTT. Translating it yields CASSLTSGRLSFGELFF. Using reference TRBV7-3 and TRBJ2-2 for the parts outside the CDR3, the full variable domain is GAGVSQTPSNKVTEKGKYVELRCDPISGHTALYWYRQSLGQGPEFLIYFQGTGAADDSGLPNDRFFAVRPEGSVSTLKIQRTERGDSAVYLCASSLTSGRLSFGELFFGEGSRLTVL.